These 20 T cell receptor beta chains share one sample of origin, sequenced in a study of cytomegalovirus exposure and HLA in healthy donors. The PCR was carried out with 60 Vbeta primers and 13 Jbeta primers. The data were produced by immunoSEQ multiplex PCR, yet TCRdb's version contains in-frame clones alone and is incomplete. The sample table includes tens of thousands of clones. Sequenced sample: PBMCs. The receptor set was obtained from a man in his forties or fifties in good health and CMV-seronegative.

The chain combines TRBV5-6 with TRBJ2-7, with D possibly TRBD1 on 5 matching bases. The CDR3 spans 13 residues. Germline V lookup: CDR1 SGHDT, CDR2 YYEEEE. Trimming took off 4 bases at V and 4 bases at J, with 12 bases between the two ends. DNA of the CDR3: TGTGCCAGCAGCCCGGCAGGGCGGTACGAGCAGTACTTC. This encodes CASSPAGRYEQYF.

This chain joins TRBV30 and TRBJ2-7; 7 bases align to TRBD1. CDR3 length: 14 amino acids. V shed 0 bases, J shed 5 bases, and the junction held 7 bases outside the gene matches. The germline CDR1 and CDR2 sequences are GTSNPN and SVGIG (reference sequence). DNA of the CDR3: TGTGCCTGGAGTGTCAGGACAGGTGTCAACGAGCAGTACTTC. It is translated as CAWSVRTGVNEQYF. Complete variable domain (other parts from reference TRBV30 and TRBJ2-7): SQTIHQWPATLVQPVGSPLSLECTVEGTSNPNLYWYRQAAGRGLQLLFYSVGIGQISSEVPQNLSASRPQDRQFILSSKKLLLSDSGFYLCAWSVRTGVNEQYFGPGTRLTVT.

The V gene is TRBV29-1, the J gene TRBJ2-4; D might be TRBD2 (6 bases). The germline gives CDR1 SQVTM, CDR2 ANQGSEA. There are 20 residues in the CDR3. The V end was cut by 5 bases, the J end by 0 bases, with 29 bases between. The CDR3 protein is CSVQLRVSENRGLAKNIQYF. In nucleotides, the CDR3 is TGCAGCGTTCAATTGAGAGTCAGTGAAAATCGGGGACTAGCCAAAAACATTCAGTACTTC.

The chain carries TRBV25-1 and TRBJ1-5; 7 nucleotides match TRBD1. The junction had 1 base not matched to a gene; V was cut back by 6 bases and J by 2 bases. Germline V lookup: CDR1 MGHDK, CDR2 SYGVNS. The CDR3 runs to 13 residues. The CDR3 DNA sequence: TGTGCCAGCAGCGGGACAGGCAATCAGCCCCAGCATTTT. Translating it yields CASSGTGNQPQHF.

V usage is TRBV9 and J usage is TRBJ1-1, with unresolved D. The CDR3 spans 15 residues. V lost 0 bases, J lost 0 bases, and 9 bases lay in between. Germline V gene lookup returns CDR1 SGDLS and CDR2 YYNGEE. The CDR3 loop is CASSVDLSVNTEAFF. The CDR3 coding sequence is TGTGCCAGCAGCGTAGATCTTTCGGTGAACACTGAAGCTTTCTTT.

The V and J genes are TRBV9 and TRBJ1-1, with D tentatively TRBD1 (6 bases). The CDR3 loop spans 14 amino acids. V lost 3 bases and J 6 bases, leaving 15 bases between the germline ends. Germline V gene data show CDR1 as SGDLS and CDR2 as YYNGEE. The CDR3 bases are TGTGCCAGCAGCGGATTGGACAGCGGGGCTGAAGCTTTCTTT. This gives the protein CASSGLDSGAEAFF. Combining the CDR3 with reference TRBV9 and TRBJ1-1 gives the whole variable domain DSGVTQTPKHLITATGQRVTLRCSPRSGDLSVYWYQQSLDQGLQFLIQYYNGEERAKGNILERFSAQQFPDLHSELNLSSLELGDSALYFCASSGLDSGAEAFFGQGTRLTVV.

The chain employs TRBV10-3 and TRBJ2-7; D remains ambiguous. The CDR3 covers 13 residues. Trimming shortened V by 5 bases and J by 0 bases, and 8 bases separated the two germline ends. In germline, CDR1 is ENHRY, CDR2 SYGVKD. Written as DNA, the CDR3 is TGTGCCATCAGTCAGGATGCCTCCTACGAGCAGTACTTC. It encodes CAISQDASYEQYF.

The rearrangement uses TRBV30 and TRBJ1-2; 9 bases align to TRBD1. The CDR3 is 13 amino acids. The V and J ends lost 8 bases and 5 bases, in that order; junction bases with no gene match: 9. Per the germline V gene, CDR1 is GTSNPN and CDR2 is SVGIG (reference sequence). The CDR3 nucleotides read TGTGCCGCTCGACAGGGGGTAGGGTATGGCTACACCTTC. Residues: CAARQGVGYGYTF.

The chain uses TRBV5-1 and TRBJ2-7; 9 nucleotides align to TRBD1. V lost 4 bases and J lost 4; bases outside the gene matches: 9. Germline V gene sequence: CDR1 SGHRS, CDR2 YFSETQ. CDR3 length equals 15 residues. The CDR3 bases are TGCGCCAGCAGCCCGGGGGACAGGGATAGGTACGAGCAGTACTTC. Translated, it gives CASSPGDRDRYEQYF.

The gene calls are TRBV2 and TRBJ1-5; no clear D gene. CDR1 SNHLY and CDR2 FYNNEI come from the germline V gene. The germline V and J ends were trimmed by 7 bases and 3 bases, with 10 bases remaining between them. CDR3 length: 13 amino acids. CDR3 sequence: CASMWHLNQPQHF. The CDR3 DNA follows: TGTGCCAGCATGTGGCACCTCAATCAGCCCCAGCATTTT.

The chain couples TRBV7-8 to TRBJ1-4, with a tentative D call TRBD1 (6 bases). Germline CDR1 SGHVS, CDR2 FQNEAQ. V lost 5 bases and J 7 bases, leaving 14 bases between the germline ends. This CDR3 has 14 residues. DNA of the CDR3: TGTGCCAGCAGCCCGAATACAGGGCGTGAAAAACTGTTTTTT. This sequence encodes CASSPNTGREKLFF.

The chain has TRBV9 and TRBJ2-3; D possibly corresponds to TRBD2 (7 bases). The CDR3 loop spans 15 amino acids. Germline CDR1 SGDLS, CDR2 YYNGEE. Trimming stripped 1 base from V and 4 bases from J, with 13 bases between. CDR3 sequence: CASSVQQGRADTQYF. The CDR3 coding sequence is TGTGCCAGCAGCGTACAGCAGGGGAGGGCAGATACGCAGTATTTT.

The genes are TRBV6-1 and TRBJ1-6; a possible D gene is TRBD1 (5 bases). CDR1 and CDR2 (germline): MNHNS, SASEGT. The V end lost 4 bases, the J end lost 7 bases, and 11 bases lay between the germline ends. CDR3 length: 14 residues. Written as DNA, the CDR3 is TGTGCCAGCAGTGTTGGGGGGGAGAATTCACCCCTCCACTTT. This gives the protein CASSVGGENSPLHF.

This rearrangement joins TRBV14 to TRBJ2-1; D is perhaps TRBD1 (7 bases). Germline CDR1 and CDR2: SGHDN and FVKESK. Between the trimmed V and J ends, which lost 0 bases and 9 bases, there was a span of 12 bases. The CDR3 totals 14 residues. The CDR3 coding sequence is TGTGCCAGCAGCCAAGACAGGGGGGTGGGTGAGCAGTTCTTC. It specifies CASSQDRGVGEQFF.

The chain uses TRBV6-1 and TRBJ1-3, with unresolved D. This CDR3 comprises 15 residues. The germline V and J ends were trimmed by 3 bases and 8 bases, with 17 bases remaining between them. Germline loops: CDR1 MNHNS, CDR2 SASEGT. Here the CDR3 DNA reads TGTGCCAGCAGTGACACCACACGAGGTAGTTACACCATATATTTT. This codes for CASSDTTRGSYTIYF.

The chain uses TRBV6-1 and TRBJ2-7; D uncertain. V gave up 6 bases and J gave up 1 base, with 13 bases separating them. Germline values: CDR1 MNHNS, CDR2 SASEGT. The CDR3 length is 14 residues. The CDR3 bases are TGTGCCAGCAGCCTACGCGACGGGTCCTACGAGCAGTACTTC. The encoded protein is CASSLRDGSYEQYF.

The chain links TRBV2 to TRBJ2-7; D is undetermined. Trimming removed 5 bases from V and 2 bases from J, with 4 bases in between. The CDR3 extends over 11 amino acids. Germline lookup yields CDR1 SNHLY and CDR2 FYNNEI. The CDR3 here is CASSRAYEQYF. CDR3 bases: TGTGCCAGCAGTCGGGCCTACGAGCAGTACTTC.

V is TRBV28 and J is TRBJ2-1, with 9 positions matching TRBD2. The CDR3 runs 14 residues. V was clipped by 2 bases and J by 8 bases; unmatched bases: 4. Germline V gene data show CDR1 as MDHEN and CDR2 as SYDVKM. DNA for the CDR3: TGTGCCAGCAGTTTAGCGGGGGGGCGAGATGAGCAGTTCTTC. It yields the protein CASSLAGGRDEQFF.

The rearrangement uses TRBV19 and TRBJ2-3; 7 nucleotides match TRBD1. The CDR3 sequence is 14 residues long. Germline CDR1 and CDR2: LNHDA and SQIVND (reference sequence). The V gene end was trimmed by 4 bases and the J gene end by 4 bases; junction bases not matched to a gene: 5. The CDR3, as DNA: TGTGCCAGTAGTAACAGGGGTTCGCCAGATACGCAGTATTTT. This encodes CASSNRGSPDTQYF.

This chain uses TRBV5-1 with TRBJ1-2, with a possible D match to TRBD1 (6 bases). This CDR3 is built from 14 residues. Per the germline V gene, CDR1 is SGHRS and CDR2 is YFSETQ. Trimming took 0 bases from V and 7 from J, leaving 13 bases between them. CDR3 bases: TGCGCCAGCAGCTTGGATCGGGGGGCGATTGGCTACACCTTC. Translation gives CASSLDRGAIGYTF.